Detailed here is one T cell receptor beta chain. Its specificity is unknown. These data are taken from a study of human T cells and chemical hapten exposure. In the study overall: The cohort included alopecia areata under or over 50% scalp, totalis and universalis. Study-level points and caveats: Alopecia in all donors means immunity may differ from healthy individuals.

TCRdb recomputed calls from the RACE reads with MiXCR, one row per CDR3 protein. In the table there are 140,000 or so distinct CDR3 sequences, about 10% of which are singletons. Time point noted: patch test 2, 6 weeks after DPC sensitization. Stated treatment: therapeutic diphenylcyclopropenone sensitization with weekly scalp DPC. The receptor's source is a woman in her fifties or sixties with alopecia areata. Some clones in this sample may be carry-over from other donors' samples. The specimen comprised whole blood, sampled in connection with sensitization to the hapten diphenylcyclopropenone (DPC).

DNA of the CDR3: TGTGCCAGTAGTATAGGACTGGCGGGAGGTGTTACGCAGTATTTT. As protein: CASSIGLAGGVTQYF. V and J are TRBV19 and TRBJ2-3; 8 positions match TRBD2. Trimming removed 1 base from V and 8 bases from J; junction bases left unmatched: 8. The CDR3 is made up of 15 amino acids. The V gene's germline CDR1 is LNHDA and CDR2 SQIVND (reference sequence). The variable domain in full, with the rest retrieved from reference TRBV19 and TRBJ2-3, is DGGITQSPKYLFRKEGQNVTLSCEQNLNHDAMYWYRQDPGQGLRLIYYSQIVNDFQKGDIAEGYSVSREKKESFPLTVTSAQKNPTAFYLCASSIGLAGGVTQYFGPGTRLTVL.